This T cell receptor beta chain was identified in a study of beta chain features in type 1 diabetes. CDR3 length: 15 amino acids. Germline CDR1 reads KGHSH; CDR2 reads LQKENI. Trimming took 2 bases from V and 3 from J, leaving 11 bases between them. The study reverse transcribed the entire isolated RNA, so it sequenced expressed TCRB transcripts. Profiled with immunoSEQ multiplex PCR; TCRdb holds only in-frame clones, not every one. The sample has roughly 230,000 clones, around 9.6% seen once. Sequencing was performed on naive CD4+ T cells from blood. The rearrangement links TRBV18 to TRBJ1-5, with D perhaps TRBD1 (6 bases). The TCR comes from a woman aged 18-29 years in good health. For the CDR3, the DNA is TGTGCCAGCTCACCAAACCAGGGGAACAATCAGCCCCAGCATTTT. Translation: CASSPNQGNNQPQHF.